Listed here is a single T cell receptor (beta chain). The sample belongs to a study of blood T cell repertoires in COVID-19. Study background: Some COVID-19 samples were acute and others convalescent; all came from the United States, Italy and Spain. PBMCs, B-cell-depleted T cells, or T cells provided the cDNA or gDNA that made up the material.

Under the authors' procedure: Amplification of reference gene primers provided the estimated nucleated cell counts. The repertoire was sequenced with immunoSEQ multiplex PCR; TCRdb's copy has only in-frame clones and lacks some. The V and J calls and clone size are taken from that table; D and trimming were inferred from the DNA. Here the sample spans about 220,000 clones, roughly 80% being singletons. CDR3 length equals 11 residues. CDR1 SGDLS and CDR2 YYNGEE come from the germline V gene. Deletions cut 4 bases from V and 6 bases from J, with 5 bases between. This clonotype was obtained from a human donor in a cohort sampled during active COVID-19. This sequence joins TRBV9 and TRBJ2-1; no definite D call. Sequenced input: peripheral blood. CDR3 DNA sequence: TGTGCCAGCAGCCTCGGCAATGAGCAGTTCTTC. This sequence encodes CASSLGNEQFF.